These 23 T cell receptor beta chains were all obtained from the same sample, sequenced in a study of graft-versus-host responses after intestinal transplantation. The repertoire was sequenced with immunoSEQ multiplex PCR; TCRdb's copy has only in-frame clones and lacks some. Of tens of thousands of clones in the sample, around 90% were seen once. Material: PBMCs, obtained 26 days after transplant. The receptors stem from a human patient who received an intestinal transplant, so some T cells may come from the graft donor.

In nucleotides, the CDR3 is TGTGCCAGCAGTTGGGGACAGGGCGACAGCGAGCAGTTCTTC. It specifies CASSWGQGDSEQFF. The gene calls are TRBV6-5 and TRBJ2-1, with 9 nucleotides matching TRBD1. The CDR3 is 14 residues long. Losses at the gene ends were 4 bases for V and 10 bases for J; bases not matched to a gene: 8. Looked up from germline, CDR1 is MNHEY and CDR2 is SVGAGI.

The chain has TRBV7-9 and TRBJ1-2; D unresolved. The CDR3 has 12 residues. Germline lookup yields CDR1 SEHNR and CDR2 FQNEAQ (reference sequence). Between the trimmed V and J ends, which lost 2 bases and 4 bases, there was a span of 5 bases. CDR3 loop: CASSLNTYGYTF. CDR3 nucleotides: TGTGCCAGCAGCTTAAACACCTATGGCTACACCTTC.

The CDR3 protein is CASSEASLPEYRAQETQYF. In DNA form, the CDR3 reads TGTGCCAGCAGTGAAGCGTCTTTACCCGAGTACAGGGCCCAGGAGACCCAGTACTTC. This chain links TRBV6-1 with TRBJ2-5, with TRBD1 as a possible D gene (6 bases). Trimming stripped 0 bases from V and 5 bases from J, with 25 bases between. Germline V gene data show CDR1 as MNHNS and CDR2 as SASEGT. CDR3 length: 19 amino acids.

In nucleotides, the CDR3 is TGTGCCACCAGCAGAGATAGGAGACAGGGATCCTACGAGCAGTACTTC. It yields the protein CATSRDRRQGSYEQYF. The rearrangement links TRBV15 to TRBJ2-7; TRBD1 agrees at 7 bases. The CDR3 consists of 16 residues. Looked up from germline, CDR1 is LNHNV and CDR2 is YYDKDF (reference sequence). Losses at the gene ends were 0 bases for V and 1 base for J; bases not matched to a gene: 6.

V usage is TRBV28 and J usage is TRBJ1-2; D is ambiguous. The CDR3 extends over 13 amino acids. With 8 bases removed from V and 7 bases from J, the gap between germline ends came to 17 bases. Germline V CDR1 and CDR2: MDHEN, SYDVKM. CDR3 protein: CASGDPREGGYTF. In DNA form, the CDR3 reads TGTGCCAGCGGCGACCCGCGGGAGGGTGGCTACACCTTC.

The chain carries TRBV6-6 and TRBJ2-3; 7 bases are shared with TRBD2. There are 16 residues in the CDR3. V lost 0 bases and J lost 2; bases outside the gene matches: 5. Germline CDR1 reads MNHNY; CDR2 reads SVGAGI (reference sequence). In DNA form, the CDR3 reads TGTGCCAGCAGTTACTCTGGGAGACTAGCCACAGATACGCAGTATTTT. It encodes CASSYSGRLATDTQYF.

The rearrangement uses TRBV28 and TRBJ2-4; D is possibly TRBD2 (6 bases). The V end lost 6 bases, the J end lost 0 bases, and 12 bases lay between the germline ends. This CDR3 region has 15 residues. Germline CDR1 reads MDHEN; CDR2 reads SYDVKM. This chain's CDR3 is CASRRPGLAKNIQYF. The CDR3 nucleotides are TGTGCCAGCAGGAGACCGGGACTAGCCAAAAACATTCAGTACTTC.

The chain employs TRBV9 and TRBJ2-2; TRBD2 aligns across 11 bases. Trimming removed 2 bases from V and 3 bases from J; junction bases left unmatched: 9. Germline values: CDR1 SGDLS, CDR2 YYNGEE. CDR3 size: 18 residues. CDR3 sequence (DNA): TGTGCCAGCAGCGTTGGGCTAGCGGGGGGACCGTACACCGGGGAGCTGTTTTTT. The encoded protein is CASSVGLAGGPYTGELFF.

The chain links TRBV9 to TRBJ1-1; D might be TRBD1 (6 bases). Trimming shortened V by 0 bases and J by 3 bases, and 9 bases separated the two germline ends. Per the germline V gene, CDR1 is SGDLS and CDR2 is YYNGEE. This CDR3 is built from 14 residues. The CDR3 reads CASSVDGGHTEAFF. CDR3 DNA: TGTGCCAGCAGCGTAGATGGGGGCCACACTGAAGCTTTCTTT.

This clone was recorded only once. The J gene is TRBJ2-1, the V gene TRBV19; D is possibly TRBD2 (5 bases). This CDR3 contains 14 residues. The V and J ends lost 7 bases and 8 bases respectively, with 18 bases between them. The V gene's germline CDR1 is LNHDA and CDR2 SQIVND (reference sequence). The CDR3 DNA sequence: TGTGCCAGTACCTCCCACGAATGGGGAGATGAGCAGTTCTTC. Protein product: CASTSHEWGDEQFF.

The genes are TRBV28 and TRBJ2-1, with 7 bases identical to TRBD2. Germline CDR1 MDHEN, CDR2 SYDVKM. The CDR3 covers 15 residues. Germline trimming cut 2 bases from V and 4 bases from J; bases unmatched to any gene: 5. CDR3: CASSLMASGYNEQFF. In DNA, the CDR3 is TGTGCCAGCAGTTTAATGGCTAGCGGATACAATGAGCAGTTCTTC.

The chain links TRBV14 to TRBJ2-3; TRBD1 might be the D (6 bases). There are 15 residues in the CDR3. Per germline, CDR1 SGHDN and CDR2 FVKESK. V shed 0 bases and J shed 5 bases, with 12 bases lying between them. The CDR3 spells CASSQDYRAEDTQYF. CDR3 DNA sequence: TGTGCCAGCAGCCAAGATTACAGGGCAGAAGATACGCAGTATTTT.

This sequence joins TRBV27 and TRBJ1-3; no clear D. CDR3 length: 15 amino acids. The germline CDR1 and CDR2 sequences are MNHEY and SMNVEV (reference sequence). The ends were cut back, 2 bases at V and 4 bases at J, with 12 bases in the middle. Here the CDR3 DNA reads TGTGCCAGCAGTTTAGTGGTTAACTTCGGAAACACCATATATTTT. Its protein is CASSLVVNFGNTIYF.

The count of this clone is one. The chain combines TRBV2 with TRBJ2-7; possibly TRBD1 for D (6 bases). CDR1 is SNHLY and CDR2 is FYNNEI in the germline V gene. Trimming took 4 bases from V and 4 from J, leaving 8 bases between them. This CDR3 is 12 amino acids long. The DNA for the CDR3 is TGTGCCAGCAGTGTTCAGGGGTACGAGCAGTACTTC. Its protein is CASSVQGYEQYF. The whole variable domain, remainder taken from reference TRBV2 and TRBJ2-7, is EPEVTQTPSHQVTQMGQEVILRCVPISNHLYFYWYRQILGQKVEFLVSFYNNEISEKSEIFDDQFSVERPDGSNFTLKIRSTKLEDSAMYFCASSVQGYEQYFGPGTRLTVT.

The V and J genes are TRBV6-5 and TRBJ2-7, with 9 positions matching TRBD1. Losses at the gene ends were 8 bases for V and 1 base for J; bases not matched to a gene: 3. The germline V gene has CDR1 MNHEY and CDR2 SVGAGI. This CDR3 spans 13 amino acids. CDR3 protein: CASRDRVSYEQYV. In DNA, the CDR3 is TGTGCCAGCCGGGACAGGGTTTCCTACGAGCAGTACGTC.

This chain joins TRBV2 and TRBJ1-4; 8 bases fit TRBD1. The junction had 4 bases not matched to a gene; V was cut back by 5 bases and J by 5 bases. This CDR3 spans 14 amino acids. CDR1 is SNHLY, CDR2 FYNNEI, per germline. The CDR3 loop reads CASSQDRVNEKLFF. The CDR3 DNA reads TGTGCCAGCAGTCAGGACAGGGTAAATGAAAAACTGTTTTTT.

The chain joins TRBV28 to TRBJ2-5; 10 positions match TRBD2. V lost 2 bases and J lost 4; bases outside the gene matches: 7. Germline V gene lookup returns CDR1 MDHEN and CDR2 SYDVKM. CDR3 length: 16 amino acids. Here the CDR3 DNA reads TGTGCCAGCAGTTTAGACCGGACTAGCGGAACAGAGACCCAGTACTTC. This codes for CASSLDRTSGTETQYF.

The chain combines TRBV28 with TRBJ2-7; 7 positions agree with TRBD1. Looked up from germline, CDR1 is MDHEN and CDR2 is SYDVKM. The CDR3 sequence is 16 residues long. The V and J ends lost 7 bases and 6 bases, in that order; junction bases with no gene match: 18. The CDR3 bases are TGTGCCAGCACCCTAAGGGGAGACAGGGTAACGTCCGAGCAGTACTTC. Its protein product is CASTLRGDRVTSEQYF.

This chain uses TRBV15 with TRBJ1-2; TRBD1 matches 7 bases. J lost 2 bases, V lost 4 bases, and 7 bases had no gene match. The germline gives CDR1 LNHNV, CDR2 YYDKDF (reference sequence). The CDR3 sequence is 15 residues long. For the CDR3, the DNA is TGTGCCACCAGCATGGAGGGGGCTAGCAACTATGGCTACACCTTC. As protein: CATSMEGASNYGYTF.

The chain joins TRBV28 to TRBJ1-2, with a possible D match to TRBD1 (6 bases). The CDR3 runs 13 residues. Germline V gene lookup returns CDR1 MDHEN and CDR2 SYDVKM. Trimming pared 5 bases from V and 4 bases from J, leaving 11 bases between. CDR3 sequence: CASSPRGGYGYTF. CDR3 DNA sequence: TGTGCCAGCAGTCCGAGGGGGGGCTATGGCTACACCTTC.

This chain joins TRBV6-5 and TRBJ2-1, with TRBD2 matching over 10 bases. CDR1 is MNHEY and CDR2 is SVGAGI in the germline V gene. J lost 7 bases, V lost 10 bases, and 13 bases had no gene match. The CDR3 contains 15 residues. The CDR3 is CATKRKRGGRNEQFF. Written as DNA, the CDR3 is TGTGCCACCAAAAGGAAGCGGGGGGGCCGGAATGAGCAGTTCTTC.

V and J are TRBV19 and TRBJ1-1; TRBD1 is a possible D gene (6 bases). Trimming cost V 9 bases and J 1 base, with 9 bases left between them. The CDR3 spans 12 residues. Germline V gene lookup returns CDR1 LNHDA and CDR2 SQIVND (reference sequence). The chain's CDR3 is CASRRGNTEAFF. CDR3 coding DNA: TGTGCCAGCCGCAGGGGGAACACTGAAGCTTTCTTT. Variable domain in full (rest from reference TRBV19 and TRBJ1-1): DGGITQSPKYLFRKEGQNVTLSCEQNLNHDAMYWYRQDPGQGLRLIYYSQIVNDFQKGDIAEGYSVSREKKESFPLTVTSAQKNPTAFYLCASRRGNTEAFFGQGTRLTVV.

J is TRBJ2-3 and V is TRBV28; a possible D gene is TRBD2 (6 bases). Trimming removed 3 bases from V and 5 bases from J, with 18 bases in between. The CDR3 loop spans 16 amino acids. Germline V gives CDR1 MDHEN, CDR2 SYDVKM. The CDR3 DNA follows: TGTGCCAGCAGTTTGTTGGTAACGTGGGGAGGAGATACGCAGTATTTT. This encodes CASSLLVTWGGDTQYF. Combining the CDR3 with reference TRBV28 and TRBJ2-3 gives the whole variable domain DVKVTQSSRYLVKRTGEKVFLECVQDMDHENMFWYRQDPGLGLRLIYFSYDVKMKEKGDIPEGYSVSREKKERFSLILESASTNQTSMYLCASSLLVTWGGDTQYFGPGTRLTVL.